This is a list of T cell receptor beta chains from one sample in a study of cytomegalovirus exposure and HLA in healthy donors. Profiling relied on immunoSEQ multiplex PCR, and the TCRdb table lists in-frame clones only, not all of them. The table includes 200,000 to 250,000 clones, around four fifths detected once. Sequenced sample: PBMCs. These receptor sequences come from a boy younger than 10 in good health and CMV-seronegative. Each CDR3 is given with its conserved first and last residue. Each record gives: clone size, V gene, CDR3 protein. Size is omitted from some rows. Given values are once, few, many or a class for expanded clones.

clone size: .; V gene: TRBV4-1; CDR3 protein: CASSLRLVSYNEQFF
clone size: .; V gene: TRBV4-1; CDR3 protein: CASSQGRTSAYNEQFF
clone size: .; V gene: TRBV14; CDR3 protein: CASSSEWTQGGGYTF
clone size: .; V gene: TRBV6-1; CDR3 protein: CASSGYRGSGDTQYF
clone size: .; V gene: TRBV15; CDR3 protein: CATSRDKTGGPIETQYF
clone size: .; V gene: TRBV18; CDR3 protein: CASSSTRGNEQFF
clone size: few; V gene: TRBV6-5; CDR3 protein: CASSIQVNTGELFF
clone size: .; V gene: TRBV15; CDR3 protein: CATSRDRGWEQYF
clone size: .; V gene: TRBV27; CDR3 protein: CASAESGASTDTQYF
clone size: .; V gene: TRBV7-8; CDR3 protein: CASSPNSGTDTQYF
clone size: .; V gene: TRBV4-1; CDR3 protein: CASSQGAGESYEQYF
clone size: .; V gene: TRBV7-9; CDR3 protein: CALGGAGSLVGEQYF
clone size: .; V gene: TRBV27; CDR3 protein: CATKGTGGLYNEQFF
clone size: .; V gene: TRBV30; CDR3 protein: CAWSPMPGVIDTQYF
clone size: .; V gene: TRBV6-5; CDR3 protein: CASSRQGKYGYTF
clone size: .; V gene: TRBV6-1; CDR3 protein: CASSQGSTYEQYF
clone size: few; V gene: TRBV30; CDR3 protein: CAFRDRGSPSGKLFF
clone size: .; V gene: TRBV27; CDR3 protein: CASSPLTGGGNEKLFF
clone size: .; V gene: TRBV5-5; CDR3 protein: CASSLGGRETQYF
clone size: .; V gene: TRBV11-2; CDR3 protein: CASTRSGIEAFF
clone size: .; V gene: TRBV15; CDR3 protein: CATSRGPGGPPEQYF
clone size: .; V gene: TRBV5-1; CDR3 protein: CASSLDSAGGHTGELFF
clone size: .; V gene: TRBV5-6; CDR3 protein: CASSLMPGTGAYEQYF
clone size: .; V gene: TRBV19; CDR3 protein: CASSKLGQGHGYTF
clone size: .; V gene: TRBV6-1; CDR3 protein: CASSSLTSSYEQYF
clone size: once; V gene: TRBV7-9; CDR3 protein: CASSDPPSSANNEQFF
clone size: .; V gene: TRBV6-5; CDR3 protein: CASSPGLFTGELFF
clone size: once; V gene: TRBV30; CDR3 protein: CAWSVTGYEQYF
clone size: .; V gene: TRBV4-2; CDR3 protein: CASSQVLTSYDNEQFF
clone size: .; V gene: TRBV30; CDR3 protein: CAWSGDRGAEAFF
clone size: .; V gene: TRBV11-3; CDR3 protein: CASSRSGGEYEQYF
clone size: .; V gene: TRBV7-9; CDR3 protein: CASSLTSGGTSYEQYF
clone size: .; V gene: TRBV13; CDR3 protein: CASSLASGTGSYGYTF
clone size: .; V gene: TRBV7-9; CDR3 protein: CASRDRSQETQYF
clone size: .; V gene: TRBV9; CDR3 protein: CASSVGDRGGYTF
clone size: .; V gene: TRBV25-1; CDR3 protein: CASSEAGDGSEAFF
clone size: .; V gene: TRBV2; CDR3 protein: CASSEGQTSNQPQHF
clone size: .; V gene: TRBV7-9; CDR3 protein: CASSRPGGDGGGTEAFF
clone size: .; V gene: TRBV5-6; CDR3 protein: CASSLLRQGLSGYTF
clone size: .; V gene: TRBV18; CDR3 protein: CASSAAGTDNQPQHF
clone size: .; V gene: TRBV19; CDR3 protein: CASSMNLQETQYF
clone size: .; V gene: TRBV2; CDR3 protein: CASSEVSQIYEQYF
clone size: once; V gene: TRBV16; CDR3 protein: CASSPTPNEQFF
clone size: .; V gene: TRBV2; CDR3 protein: CASSRNGEINEQFF
clone size: .; V gene: TRBV5-1; CDR3 protein: CASSLPADLNTEAFF
clone size: .; V gene: TRBV14; CDR3 protein: CASSQFNRVSTGELFF
clone size: .; V gene: TRBV29-1; CDR3 protein: CSVYGQTPEAFF
clone size: .; V gene: TRBV30; CDR3 protein: CAWSADRGNEKLFF
clone size: .; V gene: TRBV5-6; CDR3 protein: CASSFEDRVDEQFF
clone size: .; V gene: TRBV13; CDR3 protein: CASSKGQGKAGELFF
clone size: .; V gene: TRBV5-6; CDR3 protein: CASSLGLTEVYTEAFF
clone size: .; V gene: TRBV18; CDR3 protein: CASSPPGGEKLFF
clone size: .; V gene: TRBV27; CDR3 protein: CASRLGWRQGFSSYNSPLHF
clone size: .; V gene: TRBV6-5; CDR3 protein: CASSRGGSGNTIYF
clone size: .; V gene: TRBV6-1; CDR3 protein: CASSAGAHQPQHF
clone size: .; V gene: TRBV2; CDR3 protein: CATFQDSYNEQFF
clone size: few; V gene: TRBV2; CDR3 protein: CASVGLAGELFF